This TCR beta chain appears in the sequencing data of a study of blood T cell repertoires in COVID-19. The CDR3 extends over 19 amino acids. Trimming took 1 base from V and 2 from J; bases not matched to a gene: 12. The germline V gene encodes CDR1 LGHNA and CDR2 YSLEER. Profiled with immunoSEQ multiplex PCR; TCRdb holds only in-frame clones, not every one. Here the sample spans roughly 170,000 clones, 85% to 90% being singletons. The chain couples TRBV4-3 to TRBJ2-3; 10 nucleotides match TRBD1. This sequence was found in a woman younger than 30 who had recovered from COVID-19. Source material: peripheral blood. The CDR3 loop reads CASSQGPPRQGADTDTQYF. CDR3 bases: TGCGCCAGCAGCCAAGGGCCTCCGAGACAGGGGGCGGACACAGATACGCAGTATTTT.